The sequence of this T cell receptor beta chain was determined in a study of CD8 T cells in Susac syndrome. Study-wide points: The study conceded that relatively few individuals underwent its TCR sequencing and HLA analysis.

CD8+ and CD4+ T cells from blood underwent TCR beta sequencing. Patients with Susac syndrome met the recently defined diagnostic criteria for definite or probable disease. Turning to this clonotype: Its specificity is not known.

An amount of RNA that ranged from roughly 0.45 to 1 ug was reverse transcribed with random hexamers. The TCR beta CDR3 was amplified by immunoSEQ multiplex PCR across 54 Vbeta, 13 Jbeta. One entry per CDR3 protein results from TCRdb running MiXCR on the immunoSEQ multiplex PCR reads. The repertoire consists of about 83,000 distinct CDR3 sequences, with 95% to 96% occurring once and the leading ten covering about 0.39%. CDR1 and CDR2 (germline): SGHNT, YYREEE (reference sequence). V lost 4 bases to trimming and J lost 6 bases, with 10 bases between them. The CDR3 spans 13 residues. This sequence originates from a human donor with Susac syndrome. The J gene is TRBJ1-4, the V gene TRBV5-4; D not certain. Sequencing was carried out using CD8+ T cells from PBMCs. Here the CDR3 DNA reads TGTGCCAGCAGCCCGCCGGGTGATGAAAAACTGTTTTTT. Amino acid sequence: CASSPPGDEKLFF.